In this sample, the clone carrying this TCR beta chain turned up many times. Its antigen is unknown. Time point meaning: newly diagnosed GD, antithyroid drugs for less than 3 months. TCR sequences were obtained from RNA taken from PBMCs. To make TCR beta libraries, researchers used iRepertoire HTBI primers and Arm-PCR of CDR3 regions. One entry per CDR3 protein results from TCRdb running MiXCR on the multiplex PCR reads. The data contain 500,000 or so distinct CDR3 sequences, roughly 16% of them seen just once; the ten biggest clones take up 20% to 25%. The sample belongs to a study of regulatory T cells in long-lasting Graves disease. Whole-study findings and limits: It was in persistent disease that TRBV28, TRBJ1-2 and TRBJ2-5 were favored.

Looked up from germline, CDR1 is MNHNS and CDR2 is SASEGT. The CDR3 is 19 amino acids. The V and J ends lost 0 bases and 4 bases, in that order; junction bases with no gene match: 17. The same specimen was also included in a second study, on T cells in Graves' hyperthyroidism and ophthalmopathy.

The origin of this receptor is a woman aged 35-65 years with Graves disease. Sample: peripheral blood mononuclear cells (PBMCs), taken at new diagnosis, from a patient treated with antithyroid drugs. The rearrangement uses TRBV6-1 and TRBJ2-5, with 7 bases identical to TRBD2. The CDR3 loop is CASSEALRPPRGGGETQYF. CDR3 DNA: TGTGCCAGCAGTGAAGCGCTTCGACCACCCCGCGGGGGAGGAGAGACCCAGTACTTC.